This T cell receptor (beta chain) was recorded in a study of vaccination and CD4 T cells after COVID-19. Study-wide background: Drawing of post-COVID samples took place a median 101 days after diagnosis (range 35 to 161).

Treatment of the sample: approximately 11-day PBMC culture with coronavirus spike peptide pools or control peptides (ViraFEST assay). These CD4+ T cells came from an unexposed donor, sampled before the COVID-19 pandemic (2011-2018). Peptide pool stimulation in ViraFEST expanded antigen-specific T cells, whose TCRs were then sequenced. The CDR3 is 8 amino acids. Germline V gene data show CDR1 as DFQATT and CDR2 as SNEGSKA (reference sequence). The sample holds a few counts of this clonotype. Antigen unknown. A read error may account for a junction end that differs from germline. The assay that was used to sequence DNA from cultured CD4+ T cells was the Oncomine TCR Beta short-read assay. TCRdb used MiXCR to reprocess the PCR reads, holding one entry per CDR3 protein. The sample includes around 4,400 distinct CDR3 sequences, less than 35% of them seen just once.

The receptor was isolated from a human donor in good health. What was sequenced was CD4+ T cells from blood, cultured in vitro. The V gene is TRBV20-1, the J gene TRBJ1-1; 7 nucleotides line up with TRBD1. DNA for the CDR3: TGCAGTGCCAGGGACAGACGCTTT. Its protein product is CSARDRRF.